This T cell receptor beta chain was documented in a study of blood T cell repertoires in COVID-19. Produced via immunoSEQ multiplex PCR; TCRdb's table is partial and in-frame only. The sample carries about 120,000 clones, roughly 91% recorded once. The CDR3 length is 15 residues. The ends lost 1 base at V and 8 bases at J; junction bases unmatched: 7. Germline V lookup: CDR1 SGHNT, CDR2 YENEEA. This receptor was identified in a woman in her forties or fifties with acute or convalescent COVID-19. V and J are TRBV11-3 and TRBJ2-1; TRBD2 matches 8 bases. Sequencing was done on a sample of peripheral blood. The CDR3 loop reads CASSLAGLVNDEQFF. The CDR3 coding sequence is TGTGCCAGCAGCTTAGCGGGACTAGTCAATGATGAGCAGTTCTTC.